The 32 T cell receptor beta chains listed next were all sequenced from one sample in a study of cytomegalovirus exposure and HLA in healthy donors. It was with 60 Vbeta and 13 Jbeta primers that the PCR ran. Assay: immunoSEQ multiplex PCR; the TCRdb copy retains only in-frame clones and omits some. The sample yields over 150,000 clones, over 70% seen once. Sequenced material: PBMCs. The receptors here all came from a woman aged 30 to 39 in good health and CMV-seropositive.

The chain recombines TRBV7-2 with TRBJ2-4; no firm D call. In germline, CDR1 is SGHTA, CDR2 FQGNSA. The CDR3 has 11 amino acids. Trimming removed 3 bases from V and 6 bases from J, with 3 bases in between. The CDR3 is CASSLRNIQYF. CDR3 bases: TGTGCCAGCAGCTTGAGAAACATTCAGTACTTC.

The CDR3 region is CASSTYRDKNNEQFF. In DNA, the CDR3 is TGTGCCAGCAGTACTTACCGGGACAAGAACAATGAGCAGTTCTTC. The chain combines TRBV11-2 with TRBJ2-1, with TRBD1 as a possible D gene (6 bases). The CDR3 consists of 15 residues. The germline gives CDR1 SGHAT, CDR2 FQNNGV. Trimming left V 6 bases short and J 5 bases short, with 17 bases between.

This clone occurred a few times. V and J are TRBV13 and TRBJ1-3, with D possibly matching TRBD1 (5 bases). The CDR3 sequence is 14 residues long. Germline V lookup: CDR1 PRHDT, CDR2 FYEKMQ (reference sequence). Trimming removed 5 bases from V and 1 base from J, with 9 bases in between. Here the CDR3 DNA reads TGTGCCAGCAGCAGGGGACTTTCTGGAAACACCATATATTTT. The encoded protein is CASSRGLSGNTIYF.

This sequence joins TRBV12-5 and TRBJ2-7, with 13 bases that match TRBD2. Per the germline V gene, CDR1 is LGHNT and CDR2 is FRNRAP. The CDR3 is made up of 15 amino acids. V gave up 6 bases and J gave up 4 bases; unmatched junction bases: 6. This CDR3 is CASGAGLAGEYEQYF. The CDR3, as DNA: TGTGCTAGTGGAGCCGGACTAGCGGGGGAGTACGAGCAGTACTTC.

The rearrangement uses TRBV6-6 and TRBJ1-2; D uncertain. The germline V gene encodes CDR1 MNHNY and CDR2 SVGAGI (reference sequence). The CDR3 totals 16 residues. V gave up 2 bases and J gave up 2 bases, with 15 bases separating them. CDR3 sequence: CASSYRETEMNYGYTF. CDR3 DNA sequence: TGTGCCAGCAGTTACAGGGAGACCGAGATGAACTATGGCTACACCTTC.

The chain has TRBV15 and TRBJ1-1; 9 bases align to TRBD1. CDR1 is LNHNV and CDR2 is YYDKDF in the germline V gene (reference sequence). V was clipped by 3 bases and J by 1 base; unmatched bases: 3. CDR3 length equals 15 residues. CDR3 DNA sequence: TGTGCCACCAGCAGTGAACAGGGGGCGAACACTGAAGCTTTCTTT. It is translated as CATSSEQGANTEAFF.

The rearrangement uses TRBV9 and TRBJ1-2; no definite D call. V was trimmed by 3 bases and J by 4 bases, leaving 10 bases between them. The CDR3 totals 13 residues. Germline V CDR1 and CDR2: SGDLS, YYNGEE. CDR3: CASSAPGFYGYTF. CDR3 DNA sequence: TGTGCCAGCAGCGCCCCAGGATTCTATGGCTACACCTTC.

CDR3 in amino acids: CASGLSTQGQLQETQYF. In DNA form, the CDR3 reads TGTGCTAGTGGTTTGTCAACGCAGGGACAGCTCCAAGAGACCCAGTACTTC. The chain is built from TRBV12-5 and TRBJ2-5, with 7 bases aligning to TRBD1. The CDR3 covers 17 residues. Trimming cost V 2 bases and J 1 base; bases outside gene matches: 10. The germline gives CDR1 LGHNT, CDR2 FRNRAP.

Of note for this clone: Given the absence of the conserved phenylalanine or tryptophan at the CDR3 end, a read error is likely. CDR3 sequence (DNA): TGTGCCAGCAGTTACCAGCGGGAGGGCCGGGAAGAGCAGTACCTC. It specifies CASSYQREGREEQYL. The J gene is TRBJ2-7, the V gene TRBV6-5; 10 bases agree with TRBD2. Germline CDR1 and CDR2: MNHEY and SVGAGI. V lost 2 bases to trimming and J lost 7 bases; unmatched junction nucleotides: 8. The CDR3 runs to 15 residues.

This rearrangement joins TRBV9 to TRBJ1-1, with D unclear. The germline V gene encodes CDR1 SGDLS and CDR2 YYNGEE. V lost 4 bases and J 0 bases, leaving 7 bases between the germline ends. CDR3 length: 13 amino acids. The CDR3 region has the DNA TGTGCCAGCAGCTTCTCGGTGAACACTGAAGCTTTCTTT. Translating it yields CASSFSVNTEAFF.

The J gene is TRBJ2-5, the V gene TRBV5-1; possibly TRBD2 for D (5 bases). The J call is in doubt because the DNA end fits TRBJ2-7 better. The germline gives CDR1 SGHRS, CDR2 YFSETQ. The CDR3 consists of 13 residues. CDR3 nucleotides: TGCGCCAGCAGCTTGGAGGACTGGAACGAGCAGTACTTC. Protein product: CASSLEDWNEQYF.

The DNA for the CDR3 is TGTGCCAGCAGCTCCCCGGGACAGGGGATACTAGGGGAGACCCAGTACTTC. The encoded protein is CASSSPGQGILGETQYF. The chain carries TRBV5-6 and TRBJ2-5, with 10 bases identical to TRBD1. J lost 5 bases, V lost 3 bases, and 13 bases had no gene match. This CDR3 spans 17 amino acids. Germline CDR1 is SGHDT and CDR2 is YYEEEE.

The rearrangement uses TRBV9 and TRBJ2-3; no clear D. The CDR3 has 14 amino acids. V lost 0 bases, J lost 1 base, and 6 bases lay in between. The germline gives CDR1 SGDLS, CDR2 YYNGEE. The CDR3 region has the DNA TGTGCCAGCAGCGTAGATCGGGGCACAGATACGCAGTATTTT. This sequence encodes CASSVDRGTDTQYF. The entire variable domain, with the rest obtained from reference TRBV9 and TRBJ2-3, is as follows: DSGVTQTPKHLITATGQRVTLRCSPRSGDLSVYWYQQSLDQGLQFLIQYYNGEERAKGNILERFSAQQFPDLHSELNLSSLELGDSALYFCASSVDRGTDTQYFGPGTRLTVL.

The chain is built from TRBV9 and TRBJ2-5; D may be TRBD2 (7 bases). V lost 0 bases and J lost 5, with 14 bases in between. Germline assignment: CDR1 SGDLS and CDR2 YYNGEE. The CDR3 totals 15 residues. CDR3 nucleotide sequence: TGTGCCAGCAGCGTAGGTGGGGGGGCGTCGGAGACCCAGTACTTC. Translation: CASSVGGGASETQYF.

The chain has TRBV15 and TRBJ2-7; D is unclear. This CDR3 is 15 amino acids long. V lost 1 base and J 6 bases, leaving 16 bases between the germline ends. CDR1 is LNHNV and CDR2 is YYDKDF in the germline V gene (reference sequence). The CDR3 spells CATSRVRLSAAEQYF. CDR3 sequence (DNA): TGTGCCACCAGCAGAGTTAGGCTGAGCGCGGCCGAGCAGTACTTC.

The CDR3: CASSVGTSGGYEQYF. For the CDR3, the DNA is TGTGCCAGCAGCGTTGGGACTAGCGGGGGCTACGAGCAGTACTTC. The chain links TRBV9 to TRBJ2-7, with 14 nucleotides matching TRBD2. Per the germline V gene, CDR1 is SGDLS and CDR2 is YYNGEE. J gave up 3 bases and V 2 bases, and 1 base lay outside the gene matches. This CDR3 region has 15 residues.

The chain's CDR3 is CASGRQGSGNTIYF. The CDR3 nucleotides are TGTGCCAGCGGCCGACAGGGCTCCGGAAACACCATATATTTT. The V gene is TRBV4-2, the J gene TRBJ1-3; 7 bases line up with TRBD1. From germline, CDR1 is LGHNA and CDR2 YNFKEQ. The ends lost 8 bases at V and 4 bases at J; junction bases unmatched: 8. This CDR3 region has 14 residues.

This clone was counted between two and nine times. This rearrangement joins TRBV5-8 to TRBJ1-5, with TRBD1 identical over 10 bases. The CDR3 sequence is 18 residues long. Germline V gene lookup returns CDR1 SGHTS and CDR2 YDEGEE. Trimming removed 4 bases from V and 0 bases from J; junction bases left unmatched: 10. The CDR3 is CASSQGQGKLHSNQPQHF. The CDR3 region has the DNA TGTGCCAGCAGCCAGGGACAGGGGAAACTTCATAGCAATCAGCCCCAGCATTTT.

The chain links TRBV28 to TRBJ1-2; possible D gene TRBD1, 5 bases. V was cut by 6 bases and J by 4 bases, with 15 bases left in between. Germline V gene lookup returns CDR1 MDHEN and CDR2 SYDVKM. The CDR3 loop spans 14 amino acids. The CDR3 protein is CASSHRGDFYGYTF. CDR3 sequence (DNA): TGTGCCAGCAGCCACCGGGGGGACTTCTATGGCTACACCTTC.

The CDR3 protein is CASSLSLAGGYNEQFF. The CDR3 bases are TGTGCCAGCAGCTTATCTCTAGCGGGAGGGTACAATGAGCAGTTCTTC. The J gene is TRBJ2-1, the V gene TRBV7-2; 12 nucleotides agree with TRBD2. The ends lost 2 bases at V and 4 bases at J; junction bases unmatched: 3. Germline assignment: CDR1 SGHTA and CDR2 FQGNSA. This CDR3 comprises 16 residues.

This chain joins TRBV30 and TRBJ1-2; D gene ambiguous. From germline, CDR1 is GTSNPN and CDR2 SVGIG (reference sequence). The V end was cut by 0 bases, the J end by 4 bases, with 15 bases between. This CDR3 is built from 15 residues. The CDR3 coding sequence is TGTGCCTGGAGTGTTAGGGTCTCCGGAGGCTATGGCTACACCTTC. Translated, it gives CAWSVRVSGGYGYTF.

This rearrangement joins TRBV30 to TRBJ1-4; perhaps TRBD1 as D (5 bases). Trimming left V 3 bases short and J 8 bases short, with 16 bases between. CDR1 and CDR2 (germline): GTSNPN, SVGIG (reference sequence). The CDR3 has 14 amino acids. As DNA, the CDR3 is TGTGCCTGGAGCCCGGGGGGGGTTGGGGAAAAACTGTTTTTT. It translates to CAWSPGGVGEKLFF.

This clone was found a few times. This chain links TRBV5-1 with TRBJ2-3; possible D gene TRBD2, 6 bases. From germline, CDR1 is SGHRS and CDR2 YFSETQ. The V and J ends lost 1 base and 2 bases respectively, with 14 bases between them. CDR3 length: 16 residues. CDR3 nucleotides: TGCGCCAGCAGCTTGAATTCCGGAGGGGACACAGATACGCAGTATTTT. It yields the protein CASSLNSGGDTDTQYF.

V gene TRBV2 combines with J gene TRBJ2-5, with 8 bases fitting TRBD1. This CDR3 is 14 amino acids long. Germline V CDR1 and CDR2: SNHLY, FYNNEI. V gave up 4 bases and J gave up 4 bases; unmatched junction bases: 5. The CDR3: CASSADRGGETQYF. In DNA form, the CDR3 reads TGTGCCAGCAGTGCAGACAGGGGAGGAGAGACCCAGTACTTC.

This CDR3 is CASSDSAGHLSNQPQHF. For the CDR3, the DNA is TGTGCCAGCAGTGACTCGGCAGGGCACCTTAGCAATCAGCCCCAGCATTTT. V usage is TRBV6-4 and J usage is TRBJ1-5; D is perhaps TRBD1 (5 bases). V was shortened by 0 bases and J by 0 bases, with 12 bases between the two germline ends. The length of the CDR3 is 17 residues. Germline loops: CDR1 MRHNA, CDR2 SNTAGT.

This clone was counted between two and nine times. The chain carries TRBV19 and TRBJ2-7; 10 bases are shared with TRBD1. The germline gives CDR1 LNHDA, CDR2 SQIVND (reference sequence). The V gene end was trimmed by 3 bases and the J gene end by 1 base; junction bases not matched to a gene: 0. This CDR3 comprises 14 residues. CDR3 amino acids: CASSMGQGSYEQYF. Written as DNA, the CDR3 is TGTGCCAGTAGTATGGGACAGGGGTCCTACGAGCAGTACTTC.

The rearrangement links TRBV13 to TRBJ2-2; the match to TRBD2 covers 9 bases. Germline CDR1 PRHDT, CDR2 FYEKMQ (reference sequence). The CDR3 sequence is 16 residues long. The V segment lost 3 bases and the J segment 6 bases; nucleotides outside the gene matches: 8. CDR3 amino acids: CASSFFEREEAGELFF. In nucleotides, the CDR3 is TGTGCCAGCAGCTTCTTTGAGCGGGAGGAGGCCGGGGAGCTGTTTTTT.

This clone was picked up one time. The V call is TRBV19, the J call TRBJ2-7; TRBD2 matches at 14 bases. Germline CDR1 is LNHDA and CDR2 is SQIVND (reference sequence). Unmatched junction bases numbered 17, after V lost 7 bases and J lost 0 bases. The CDR3 runs 20 residues. The CDR3 DNA reads TGTGCCAGTACCCCGAGGGGGGGAGTGGGACTAGCGGGAGCCTCCTACGAGCAGTACTTC. Translation: CASTPRGGVGLAGASYEQYF.

The chain employs TRBV5-5 and TRBJ2-3; the D is unclear. The length of the CDR3 is 14 residues. CDR1 and CDR2 (germline): SGHKS, YYEKEE (reference sequence). The V gene lost 4 bases and the J gene lost 5 bases, with 14 bases spanning the gap. The CDR3 here is CASSLASGGDTQYF. CDR3 coding DNA: TGTGCCAGCAGCCTTGCTAGTGGTGGAGATACGCAGTATTTT.

The rearrangement joins TRBV18 to TRBJ1-1; D possibly corresponds to TRBD1 (6 bases). This CDR3 spans 16 amino acids. Germline lookup yields CDR1 KGHSH and CDR2 LQKENI. V was pared by 5 bases and J by 5 bases, with 21 bases between. The CDR3 coding sequence is TGTGCCAGCTCATCTTCGGGGGGCTTCTTTGGGACTGAAGCTTTCTTT. It is translated as CASSSSGGFFGTEAFF.

This sequence joins TRBV6-5 and TRBJ1-2, with 8 bases fitting TRBD1. This CDR3 is 14 amino acids long. Trimming cost V 6 bases and J 8 bases; bases outside gene matches: 11. The germline gives CDR1 MNHEY, CDR2 SVGAGI. For the CDR3, the DNA is TGTGCCAGCAGGGCGACAGGGGCGCCGGAGGGCTACACCTTC. Translating gives CASRATGAPEGYTF.

The chain is built from TRBV6-5 and TRBJ2-7, with 10 positions matching TRBD1. The CDR3 extends over 14 amino acids. The V segment lost 5 bases and the J segment 5 bases; nucleotides outside the gene matches: 6. CDR1 is MNHEY, CDR2 SVGAGI, per germline. CDR3 protein: CASSGDRGLDEQYF. DNA of the CDR3: TGTGCCAGCAGTGGAGACAGGGGGCTGGACGAGCAGTACTTC.